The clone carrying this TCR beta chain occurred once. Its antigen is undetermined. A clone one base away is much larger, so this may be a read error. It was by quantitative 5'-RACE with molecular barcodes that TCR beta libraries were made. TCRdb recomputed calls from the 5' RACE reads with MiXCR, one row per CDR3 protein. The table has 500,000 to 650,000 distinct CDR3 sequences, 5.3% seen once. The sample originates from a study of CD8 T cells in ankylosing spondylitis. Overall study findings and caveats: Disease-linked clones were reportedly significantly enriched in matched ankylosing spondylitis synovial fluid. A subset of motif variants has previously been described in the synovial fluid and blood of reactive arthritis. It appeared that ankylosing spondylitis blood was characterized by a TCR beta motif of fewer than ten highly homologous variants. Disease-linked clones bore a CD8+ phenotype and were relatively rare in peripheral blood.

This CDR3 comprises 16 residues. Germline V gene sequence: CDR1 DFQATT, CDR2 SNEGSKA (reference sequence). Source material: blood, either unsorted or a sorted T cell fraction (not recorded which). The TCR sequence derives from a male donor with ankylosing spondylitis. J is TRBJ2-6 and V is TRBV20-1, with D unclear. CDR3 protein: CCARDLGYSGANVLTF. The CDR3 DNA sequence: TGCTGTGCTAGAGATTTGGGTTACTCTGGGGCCAACGTCCTGACTTTC.